This is a list of T cell receptor beta chains from one sample in a study of shared clonotypes between healthy human individuals. Sequencing was performed with immunoSEQ multiplex PCR; in TCRdb, only in-frame clones are kept and a portion is missing. Among hundreds of thousands of clones, around 73% were seen once, and the ten largest hold around 1.8%. Sequencing was done on a sample of memory CD4+ T cells sorted from blood. These receptors all stem from a woman in her 30s in good health. CDR3s include the opening cysteine and the closing phenylalanine or tryptophan. A D gene is named only where the DNA matches it firmly. A row's size may be missing; if present it is once, few, many or a size class.

d_call	clone_size	v_call	j_call	cdr3_length	cdr3_nt	cdr3_aa
TRBD1	NA	TRBV7-2	TRBJ1-5	14	TGTGCCAGCAGCCGACAGGGGAGCAATCAGCCCCAGCATTTT	CASSRQGSNQPQHF
NA	NA	TRBV28	TRBJ2-5	15	TGTGCCAGCAGTTTAGTTAGGGCAGGTCAAGAGACCCAGTACTTC	CASSLVRAGQETQYF
TRBD1	NA	TRBV5-1	TRBJ2-3	16	TGCGCCAGCAGACCTTGGACAGGGCAAGGCACAGATACGCAGTATTTT	CASRPWTGQGTDTQYF
NA	NA	TRBV20-1	TRBJ1-2	11	TGCAGTGCTCCTGTGGCGGGTGGCTACACCTTC	CSAPVAGGYTF
TRBD1	NA	TRBV28	TRBJ2-7	13	TGTGCCAGCAGTCCGGACAGGGGGTACGAGCAGTACTTC	CASSPDRGYEQYF
TRBD1	NA	TRBV5-1	TRBJ2-1	14	TGCGCCAGCAGCTTGGGACAGGGGTACAATGAGCAGTTCTTC	CASSLGQGYNEQFF
NA	NA	TRBV6-5	TRBJ1-2	14	TGTGCCAGCAGTACGAGCGGGTCGGGCTATGGCTACACCTTC	CASSTSGSGYGYTF
NA	few	TRBV25-1	TRBJ2-5	14	TGTGCCAGCAGTGCTCAGACCGAGGGGGAGACCCAGTACTTC	CASSAQTEGETQYF
NA	NA	TRBV5-1	TRBJ1-2	12	TGCGCCAGCAGCTTGCAGGGAGAAGGCTACACCTTC	CASSLQGEGYTF
TRBD2	NA	TRBV5-8	TRBJ2-1	15	TGTGCCAGCAGCTTAGGCGGGAGATCCTACAATGAGCAGTTCTTC	CASSLGGRSYNEQFF
TRBD2	NA	TRBV30	TRBJ2-7	13	TGTGCCCGCAGTAGCGGGAATTCGGACGAGCAGTACTTC	CARSSGNSDEQYF
NA	NA	TRBV2	TRBJ2-3	11	TGTGCCAGCAGTCTAGCGGATACGCAGTATTTT	CASSLADTQYF
NA	NA	TRBV28	TRBJ2-3	15	TGTGCCAGCAGTCTACCGGGACCGCTCGCAGATACGCAGTATTTT	CASSLPGPLADTQYF
NA	few	TRBV5-1	TRBJ1-5	15	TGCGCCAGCAGCTGGGACGGGGAGAGCAATCAGCCCCAGCATTTT	CASSWDGESNQPQHF
NA	NA	TRBV28	TRBJ1-5	14	TGTGCCAGCAGTCCCCAAAAGGTAGGACAGCCCCAGCATTTT	CASSPQKVGQPQHF
NA	few	TRBV29-1	TRBJ2-5	14	TGCAGCGTTGTCAGACACCGTACGAAAGAGACCCAGTACTTC	CSVVRHRTKETQYF
TRBD2	NA	TRBV19	TRBJ2-1	17	TGTGCCAGTAGTGGAATAACATCGGGACTAGCGGGAGGGCCGCAGTTCTTC	CASSGITSGLAGGPQFF
NA	NA	TRBV27	TRBJ2-7	13	TGTGCCAGCAGTCTCTCGCAGGGACCCGAGCAGTACTTC	CASSLSQGPEQYF
NA	NA	TRBV6-1	TRBJ1-1	14	TGTGCCAGCAGTGAGACAGGAGTGAACACTGAAGCTTTCTTT	CASSETGVNTEAFF
NA	NA	TRBV11-2	TRBJ2-3	15	TGTGCCAGCAGCTTATTGGGACTCCGCACAGATACGCAGTATTTT	CASSLLGLRTDTQYF
NA	few	TRBV28	TRBJ2-1	14	TGTGCCAGCAGTTTTCGGAGCTCCTACAATGAGCAGTTCTTC	CASSFRSSYNEQFF
NA	NA	TRBV6-6	TRBJ2-3	15	TGTGCCAGCACATATCGGGCCCTTTTCACAGATACGCAGTATTTT	CASTYRALFTDTQYF
TRBD2	once	TRBV6-4	TRBJ2-1	15	TGTGCCAGCAGCCGACTAGCGGGAGCGGGGAATGAGCAGTTCTTC	CASSRLAGAGNEQFF
NA	few	TRBV5-4	TRBJ1-1	13	TGTGCCAGCAGCTTTCCAGTGGGTGCTGAAGCTTTCTTT	CASSFPVGAEAFF
TRBD1	NA	TRBV2	TRBJ2-2	15	TGTGCCAGCGCATCCGGGACAGGGGTCGCCGGGGAGCTGTTTTTT	CASASGTGVAGELFF
NA	many	TRBV6-1	TRBJ2-3	15	TGTGCCAGCACCGTACAGGGAGCTAGCACAGATACGCAGTATTTT	CASTVQGASTDTQYF
NA	NA	TRBV28	TRBJ2-6	15	TGTGCCAGCAGCCCCGGGGGCTCTGGGGCCAACGTCCTGACTTTC	CASSPGGSGANVLTF
NA	NA	TRBV14	TRBJ2-1	13	TGTGCCAGCAACCAGCAATCCTACAATGAGCAGTTCTTC	CASNQQSYNEQFF
NA	NA	TRBV6-1	TRBJ1-5	14	TGTGCCAGCAGTGTTAGAAACATCTATCAGCCCCAGCATTTT	CASSVRNIYQPQHF
NA	NA	TRBV10-1	TRBJ1-4	13	TGCGCCAGCAGTGCAGGGACTAATGAAAAACTGTTTTTT	CASSAGTNEKLFF
TRBD1	once	TRBV7-8	TRBJ2-5	15	TGTGCCAGCAGCATGGACAGGCTTGCCCAAGAGACCCAGTACTTC	CASSMDRLAQETQYF
NA	NA	TRBV28	TRBJ1-5	18	TGTGCCAGCAGCAACCGGGACGGCGTGTTTCCGGTCAATCAGCCCCAGCATTTT	CASSNRDGVFPVNQPQHF
NA	NA	TRBV28	TRBJ2-6	18	TGTGCCAGCAGTCCCGGAGGGAGCCGTAGCTCTGGGGCCAACGTCCTGACTTTC	CASSPGGSRSSGANVLTF
TRBD2	NA	TRBV7-6	TRBJ2-5	15	TGTGCCAGCAGCTCACGGACTAGCAGACAAGAGACCCAGTACTTC	CASSSRTSRQETQYF
NA	NA	TRBV28	TRBJ2-1	17	TGTGCCAGCAGTCCTGCCACTTTAGCCATCTCCTACAATGAGCAGTTCTTC	CASSPATLAISYNEQFF
NA	NA	TRBV28	TRBJ1-2	15	TGTGCCAGCAGTTACGGTTTTGAGGGGCGTGCGGGCTACACCTTC	CASSYGFEGRAGYTF
TRBD2	NA	TRBV29-1	TRBJ2-7	13	TGCAGCGTTGAAATGGCGGGAGGGTACGAGCAGTACTTC	CSVEMAGGYEQYF
TRBD1	NA	TRBV5-1	TRBJ2-7	14	TGCGCCAGCAGGCCAGGACAGGGACCTAGGGAGCAGTACTTC	CASRPGQGPREQYF
NA	NA	TRBV2	TRBJ2-3	13	TGTGCCAGCAGTGAAGAACGGACAGATACGCAGTATTTT	CASSEERTDTQYF
TRBD1	NA	TRBV10-3	TRBJ1-1	15	TGTGCCATCAGTCCAAAACAGGGGTACAACACTGAAGCTTTCTTT	CAISPKQGYNTEAFF
NA	NA	TRBV5-6	TRBJ1-1	14	TGTGCCAGCAGCAATGAAAGAGGGCGGACTGAAGCTTTCTTT	CASSNERGRTEAFF
TRBD1	NA	TRBV28	TRBJ1-2	15	TGTGCCAGCAGAGCACAGGGGACGCTTAACTATGGCTACACCTTC	CASRAQGTLNYGYTF
NA	once	TRBV14	TRBJ2-5	17	TGTGCCAGCAGCCAAGATACGCGGGCAGGGAGAAGGGAGACCCAGTACTTC	CASSQDTRAGRRETQYF
NA	NA	TRBV6-1	TRBJ1-2	13	TGTGCCAGCAGTGAAGCGAAGGGCGGTGGCTACACCTTC	CASSEAKGGGYTF
NA	NA	TRBV5-8	TRBJ1-1	8	TGTGCCTTCCAGAGGGCTTTCTTT	CAFQRAFF
TRBD1	NA	TRBV19	TRBJ1-1	14	TGTGCCAGTAGCAGCCAGGGGGCGGACACTGAAGCTTTCTTT	CASSSQGADTEAFF
NA	NA	TRBV7-9	TRBJ1-5	13	TGTGCCAGCAGCCGCTCATGGGGGCAGCCCCAGCATTTT	CASSRSWGQPQHF
NA	NA	TRBV28	TRBJ2-3	15	TGTGCCAGCAGCCTTGGGGGCGAAAGCACAGATACGCAGTATTTT	CASSLGGESTDTQYF
NA	once	TRBV27	TRBJ1-5	13	TGTGCCAGCAGTTGGACAGTAAATCAGCCCCAGCATTTT	CASSWTVNQPQHF
NA	NA	TRBV9	TRBJ2-3	12	TGTGCCAGCAGCGCAAGCACAGATACGCAGTATTTT	CASSASTDTQYF
TRBD2	NA	TRBV29-1	TRBJ2-3	15	TGCAGCGTTTTTTCGGGACTAGCGGGACGGGATACGCAGTATTTT	CSVFSGLAGRDTQYF
NA	NA	TRBV7-9	TRBJ1-1	15	TGTGCCAGCAGCCGTAGGGTGGGAGGTGGCACTGAAGCTTTCTTT	CASSRRVGGGTEAFF
NA	NA	TRBV5-4	TRBJ2-5	14	TGTGCCAGCAGCTTGAGACTAGACGGGGAGACCCAGTACTTC	CASSLRLDGETQYF
TRBD2	NA	TRBV7-9	TRBJ2-7	15	TGTGCCAGCAGCTTAGCGGCTAGCGGGAGTCACGAGCAGTACTTC	CASSLAASGSHEQYF
TRBD1	few	TRBV29-1	TRBJ2-5	16	TGCAGCGTTGAAGGAGGACAGGGCAGATTTCAAGAGACCCAGTACTTC	CSVEGGQGRFQETQYF
TRBD1	NA	TRBV28	TRBJ2-1	14	TGTGCCAGCAGGACCGGGACAGGGGGCCATGAGCAGTTCTTC	CASRTGTGGHEQFF
NA	NA	TRBV5-5	TRBJ2-3	14	TGTGCCAGCAGCCGGAGGGGATCCGCAGATACGCAGTATTTT	CASSRRGSADTQYF